This TCR beta chain was documented in a study of cytomegalovirus exposure and HLA in healthy donors. Study results and limitations: The number of N-insertions in an Asian-associated ancestry cluster was reportedly below the approximately 700-donor mean in a later analysis.

PCR primers comprised 60 Vbeta and 13 Jbeta primers. Profiling relied on immunoSEQ multiplex PCR, and the TCRdb table lists in-frame clones only, not all of them. Of 55,000 to 80,000 clones listed, roughly 71% are singletons. As for this clone: What it binds is not known.

The specimen sequenced was PBMCs. The sequence was obtained from a man in his 70s in good health and CMV-seronegative.

As DNA, the CDR3 is TGTGCCAGCAGCTTAGATGGCGGGGCGACTACCTACGAGCAGTACTTC. This encodes CASSLDGGATTYEQYF. The chain links TRBV7-2 to TRBJ2-7, with TRBD2 as a possible D gene (6 bases). The CDR3 sequence is 16 residues long. V shed 1 base and J shed 2 bases, with 15 bases lying between them. The germline CDR1 and CDR2 sequences are SGHTA and FQGNSA.